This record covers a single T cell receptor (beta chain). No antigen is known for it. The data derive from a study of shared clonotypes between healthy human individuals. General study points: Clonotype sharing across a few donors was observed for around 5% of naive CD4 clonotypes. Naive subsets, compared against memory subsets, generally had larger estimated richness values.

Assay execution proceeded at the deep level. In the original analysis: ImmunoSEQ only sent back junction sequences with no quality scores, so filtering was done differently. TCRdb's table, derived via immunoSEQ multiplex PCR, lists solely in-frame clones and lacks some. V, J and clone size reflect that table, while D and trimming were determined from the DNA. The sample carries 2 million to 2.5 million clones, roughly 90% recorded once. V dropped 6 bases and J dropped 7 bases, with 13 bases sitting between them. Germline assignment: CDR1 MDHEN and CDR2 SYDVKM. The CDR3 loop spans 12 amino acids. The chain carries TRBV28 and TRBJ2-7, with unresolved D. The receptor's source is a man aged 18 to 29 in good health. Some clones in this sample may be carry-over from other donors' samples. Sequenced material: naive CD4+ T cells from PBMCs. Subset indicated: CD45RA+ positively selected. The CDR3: CASRPLGDEQYF. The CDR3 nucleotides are TGTGCCAGCAGGCCTTTAGGCGATGAGCAGTACTTC.